Listed below are T cell receptor beta chains from one sample, sequenced in a study of CD8 T cells in Susac syndrome. TCRdb re-derived calls from the immunoSEQ multiplex PCR reads in MiXCR, one entry per CDR3 protein. The sample lists 120,000 or so distinct CDR3 sequences; about 95% were seen once. Sequencing was done on a sample of CD8+ T cells from PBMCs. The receptors derive from a human donor with Susac syndrome. The CDR3 runs from the conserved cysteine through the conserved F or W. The D gene is left open where the match is weak. Clone size appears in some rows only: once, few, many, or a class for an expanded clone.

TRBJ2-5	14	-	TRBV13	-	TGTGCCAGCAGCTTAACTAGGACCCAAGAGACCCAGTACTTC	CASSLTRTQETQYF
TRBJ2-5	13	-	TRBV7-3	-	TGTGCCAGCAGCTTAGATGCTTTGGAGACCCAGTACTTC	CASSLDALETQYF
TRBJ2-7	13	TRBD1	TRBV30	once	TGTGCCTGGAGTACAGGGGACTCCTACGAGCAGTACTTC	CAWSTGDSYEQYF
TRBJ2-5	16	-	TRBV11-2	-	TGTGCCAGCAGCTTACTAGTGCCTGGACGGGTCGAGACCCAGTACTTC	CASSLLVPGRVETQYF
TRBJ2-7	14	-	TRBV12-3/TRBV12-4	once	TGTGCCAGCAGTTACCGACCAGCTCAAGCCGAGCAGTACTTC	CASSYRPAQAEQYF
TRBJ2-2	15	TRBD2	TRBV4-3	-	TGCGCCAGCAGCCACCCAGCGGGAGCGACCGGGGAGCTGTTTTTT	CASSHPAGATGELFF
TRBJ2-3	13	-	TRBV7-3	few	TGTGCCAGCAGCTTGAACCCCACAGATACGCAGTATTTT	CASSLNPTDTQYF
TRBJ2-1	12	-	TRBV30	-	TGTGCCTGGAGGGGGGGCAGGGTCGGTCCGTTCTTC	CAWRGGRVGPFF
TRBJ2-1	14	-	TRBV5-4	-	TGTGCCAGCAGCCAGGATCTCGGGGGGCTGGAGCAGTTCTTC	CASSQDLGGLEQFF
TRBJ2-1	12	-	TRBV20-1	-	TGCAGTGCTAGAGCCAGTAGGAATGAGCAGTTCTTC	CSARASRNEQFF
TRBJ1-1	12	-	TRBV19	few	TGTGCCAGTAATAGTGGGAACACTGAAGCTTTCTTT	CASNSGNTEAFF
TRBJ2-7	16	-	TRBV4-1	-	TGCGCCAGCAGCTCTAAGTACCGGGGTCGCTCCTACGAGCAGTACTTC	CASSSKYRGRSYEQYF
TRBJ1-4	14	-	TRBV27	-	TGTGCCAGCAGTTTATCTGCAGGGCATGAAAAACTGTTTTTT	CASSLSAGHEKLFF
TRBJ2-4	16	-	TRBV12-3/TRBV12-4	-	TGTGCCAGCAGTTTAGACGACAGCGAGGCCAAAAACATTCAGTACTTC	CASSLDDSEAKNIQYF
TRBJ2-1	13	TRBD2	TRBV12-3/TRBV12-4	-	TGTGCCAGCCTAGCGGGGCCACACAATGAGCAGTTCTTC	CASLAGPHNEQFF
TRBJ2-1	17	TRBD2	TRBV4-3	-	TGCGCCAGCAGCCAAGGAGGGACTAGCGGGAGGAACAATGAGCAGTTCTTC	CASSQGGTSGRNNEQFF
TRBJ1-2	15	-	TRBV6-5	-	TGTGCCAGCAGTAGTTGGGACGCTTCTAACTATGGCTACACCTTC	CASSSWDASNYGYTF
TRBJ2-5	17	-	TRBV29-1	-	TGCAGCGTTGAGGGGTGGTCGGGCGACGGGTACCAAGAGACCCAGTACTTC	CSVEGWSGDGYQETQYF
TRBJ1-1	15	-	TRBV4-2	-	TGTGCCAGCAGCCAAGGAAAGGTGATGAACACTGAAGCTTTCTTT	CASSQGKVMNTEAFF
TRBJ2-2	13	-	TRBV30	once	TGTGCCGGTACGGGCAGATACACCGGGGAGCTGTTTTTT	CAGTGRYTGELFF
TRBJ2-7	14	-	TRBV6-5	-	TGTGCCAGCAGTTACGCGAAGGGACACCACGAGCAGTACTTC	CASSYAKGHHEQYF
TRBJ2-2	14	-	TRBV6-2/TRBV6-3	-	TGTGCCAGCACCAAAGAGGTAGAGGCCGGGGAGCTGTTTTTT	CASTKEVEAGELFF
TRBJ2-3	15	TRBD2	TRBV6-4	-	TGTGCCAGCAGTAAAGCGGGAGGAACCGGAGATACGCAGTATTTT	CASSKAGGTGDTQYF
TRBJ2-1	15	-	TRBV6-1	-	TGTGCCAGCAGTGAAGCAGGGGGCTCCTACAATGAGCAGTTCTTC	CASSEAGGSYNEQFF
TRBJ1-2	14	-	TRBV12-3/TRBV12-4	-	TGTGCCAGCAGTTTAGGGACTACTAACTATGGCTACACCTTC	CASSLGTTNYGYTF
TRBJ1-5	15	-	TRBV4-1	-	TGCGCCAGCAGCCAAGTGTCGGGGGGCAATCAGCCCCAGCATTTT	CASSQVSGGNQPQHF
TRBJ2-7	15	TRBD2	TRBV5-1	-	TGCGCCAGCAGCTTGGGGGCTAGCGGGCTATACGAGCAGTACTTC	CASSLGASGLYEQYF
TRBJ2-1	16	-	TRBV4-3	once	TGCGCCAGCAGCCCCCAAAGGCAGGGGTACGACAATGAGCAGTTCTTC	CASSPQRQGYDNEQFF
TRBJ2-1	16	TRBD1	TRBV9	-	TGTGCCAGCAGCCCCCAGGGGGATTTGGTGTACAATGAGCAGTTCTTC	CASSPQGDLVYNEQFF
TRBJ2-3	15	-	TRBV28	-	TGTGCCAGCAGTTTCTCAGGGGTTGGTTCAGATACGCAGTATTTT	CASSFSGVGSDTQYF
TRBJ1-6	15	TRBD1	TRBV20-1	-	TGCAGTGCTAGACCAGGGACAGGGAGTGATTCACCCCTCCACTTT	CSARPGTGSDSPLHF
TRBJ1-6	16	-	TRBV20-1	-	TGCAGTGCTAGTCCCGGGGAGAGCTCCTATAATTCACCCCTCCACTTT	CSASPGESSYNSPLHF
TRBJ1-1	14	-	TRBV4-1	-	TGCGCCAGCAGCCAAGAAACCGCAGGCGCTGAAGCTTTCTTT	CASSQETAGAEAFF
TRBJ2-7	11	-	TRBV9	-	TGTGCCAGCAGTCCGGGAGACGAGCAGTACTTC	CASSPGDEQYF
TRBJ2-7	21	TRBD1	TRBV4-1	once	TGCGCCAGCAGCCAAGAAGTCAATTTGGGACAGGGTAGGGCGAACTCCTACGAGCAGTACTTC	CASSQEVNLGQGRANSYEQYF
TRBJ2-5	14	-	TRBV30	-	TGTGCCTGGAGTAGAAGGGGAACCAGCCAGGCCCAGTACTTC	CAWSRRGTSQAQYF
TRBJ2-2	14	TRBD1	TRBV30	-	TGTGCCTGGAGCCAGGGGGCTGGGACCGGGGAGCTGTTTTTT	CAWSQGAGTGELFF
TRBJ2-1	16	TRBD2	TRBV4-2	-	TGTGCCAGCAGCCAAGATGCGTCTAGCGGGCACAATGAGCAGTTCTTC	CASSQDASSGHNEQFF
TRBJ1-1	13	-	TRBV5-1	-	TGCGCCAGCAGCTTGGGGCAGGGGCCTGAAGCTTTCTTT	CASSLGQGPEAFF
TRBJ2-2	17	TRBD2	TRBV7-3	-	TGTGCCAGCAGCTTACTAGCGGGAGAGTGGGACACCGGGGAGCTGTTTTTT	CASSLLAGEWDTGELFF
TRBJ2-7	15	-	TRBV20-1	-	TGCAGTGCAGCCCAACCTCAGGGTGCAGCCTACGAGCAGTACTTC	CSAAQPQGAAYEQYF
TRBJ2-7	14	-	TRBV20-1	-	TGCAGTGCTAGCTTGGCGAATCAGTTCTACGAGCAGTACTTC	CSASLANQFYEQYF